This T cell receptor (beta chain) originates from a study of blood T cell repertoires in COVID-19. This clone was observed a single time. Residents of about two dozen US areas, aged about 18 to 95 years, made up the participants. Participant-reported clinical history was the basis for cohort assignment. In the original processing: Estimation of nucleated cell counts relied on the amplification of reference gene primers. Profiled with immunoSEQ multiplex PCR; TCRdb holds only in-frame clones, not every one. For V, J and clone size, that table is used; D and trimming come from the DNA. This sample carries 200,000 to 250,000 clones, 75% to 90% of them seen once, and the ten largest clones take about 3.3%. The CDR3 length is 14 residues. Trimming left V 3 bases short and J 6 bases short, with 15 bases between. The germline gives CDR1 SGHNT, CDR2 YENEEA.

The rearrangement links TRBV11-3 to TRBJ2-7; D unclear. The sequencing sample was made of PBMCs or T cells enriched from blood (not recorded which). This clonotype was sampled from a woman aged 18-29 years in a cohort exposed to, infected with or recovered from COVID-19 (not recorded which). The CDR3 loop is CASSFSVSIAEQYF. In nucleotides, the CDR3 is TGTGCCAGCAGCTTTTCTGTGTCTATTGCCGAGCAGTACTTC. Full variable domain (remainder filled in from reference TRBV11-3 and TRBJ2-7): EAGVVQSPRYKIIEKKQPVAFWCNPISGHNTLYWYLQNLGQGPELLIRYENEEAVDDSQLPKDRFSAERLKGVDSTLKIQPAELGDSAVYLCASSFSVSIAEQYFGPGTRLTVT.